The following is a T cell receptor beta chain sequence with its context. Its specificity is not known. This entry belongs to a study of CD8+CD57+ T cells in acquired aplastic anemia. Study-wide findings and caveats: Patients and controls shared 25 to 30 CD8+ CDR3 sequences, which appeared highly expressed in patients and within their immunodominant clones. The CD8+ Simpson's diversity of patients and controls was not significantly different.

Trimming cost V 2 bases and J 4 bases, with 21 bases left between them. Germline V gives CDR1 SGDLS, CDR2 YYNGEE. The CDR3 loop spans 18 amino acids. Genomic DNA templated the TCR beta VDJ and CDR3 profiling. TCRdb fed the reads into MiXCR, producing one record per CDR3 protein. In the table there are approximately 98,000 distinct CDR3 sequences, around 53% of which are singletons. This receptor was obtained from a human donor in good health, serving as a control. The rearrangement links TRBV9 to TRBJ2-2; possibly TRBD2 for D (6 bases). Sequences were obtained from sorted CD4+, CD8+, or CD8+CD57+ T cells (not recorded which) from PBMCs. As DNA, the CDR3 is TGTGCCAGCAGCGTGTCTTATTGGCTAGCGCGAGGCACCGGGGAGCTGTTTTTT. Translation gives CASSVSYWLARGTGELFF.